A selection of T cell receptor beta chains follows, all from one sample in a study of blood T cell repertoires in COVID-19. Assay: immunoSEQ multiplex PCR; the TCRdb copy retains only in-frame clones and omits some. The data show roughly 360,000 clones, 81% seen once. Sequences were obtained from peripheral blood. These receptors originate from a human donor with acute or convalescent COVID-19. The donor label of this sample is uncertain. Both conserved end residues are part of each CDR3. A D gene is named only where the DNA matches it firmly. Size tells how often a clone was seen (once, few, many) or the class of an expanded clone, and some rows leave it out.

D,J,length,V,size,DNA,CDR3
TRBD2,TRBJ2-1,17,TRBV4-1,NA,TGCGCCAGCAGCCCGCAGGAGCGGGGGGCTAAATCCAATGAGCAGTTCTTC,CASSPQERGAKSNEQFF
NA,TRBJ1-2,14,TRBV2,NA,TGTGCCAGCAGTCCCCGACAGTTGTCCTATGGCTACACCTTC,CASSPRQLSYGYTF
NA,TRBJ1-5,13,TRBV6-1,NA,TGTGCCAGCAGTGAAGCCCTCATCGGGCCCCAGCATTTT,CASSEALIGPQHF
NA,TRBJ1-2,12,TRBV12-3/TRBV12-4,NA,TGTGCCAGCAGTTTCGCCCAGGGGAGCTACACCTTC,CASSFAQGSYTF
NA,TRBJ1-2,13,TRBV6-5,NA,TGTGCCAGCAGCATTGACGGGGTCTATGGCTACACCTTC,CASSIDGVYGYTF
NA,TRBJ1-5,12,TRBV7-9,NA,TGTGCCAGCAGCTCCATGTATCAGCCCCAGCATTTT,CASSSMYQPQHF
NA,TRBJ1-2,15,TRBV27,NA,TGTGCCAGCAGTTTAGGAATCGGAGCTAACTATGGCTACACCTTC,CASSLGIGANYGYTF
NA,TRBJ1-5,13,TRBV3-1/TRBV3-2,NA,TGTGCCAGCAGTAGGACAGATAATCAGCCCCAGCATTTT,CASSRTDNQPQHF
NA,TRBJ1-2,12,TRBV6-5,NA,TGTGCCAGCAGTTCCGGGGGAGGTGGCTACACCTTC,CASSSGGGGYTF
NA,TRBJ1-2,12,TRBV19,NA,TGTGCCACCTTCGACAGTCCCTATGGCTACACCTTC,CATFDSPYGYTF
TRBD1,TRBJ2-1,15,TRBV5-1,once,TGCGCCAGCAAAAAGGGACAGGGGGAGTACAATGAGCAGTTCTTC,CASKKGQGEYNEQFF
NA,TRBJ1-1,12,TRBV18,few,TGTGCCAGCTCACCATACGACAGTGGAGCTTTCTTT,CASSPYDSGAFF
NA,TRBJ1-2,14,TRBV14,NA,TGTGCCAGCAGCCAACAGATCTCGGGCTATGGCTACACCTTC,CASSQQISGYGYTF
NA,TRBJ1-1,12,TRBV2,NA,TGTGCCAGCGGCGGAGCGGACACTGAAGCTTTCTTT,CASGGADTEAFF
NA,TRBJ1-2,16,TRBV28,NA,TGTGCCAGCAGAATTACGGAAGGACCTCGGGGCTATGGCTACACCTTC,CASRITEGPRGYGYTF
TRBD1,TRBJ2-2,14,TRBV7-6,NA,TGTGCCAGCAGCCAACAGGGGTACACCGGGGAGCTGTTTTTT,CASSQQGYTGELFF
NA,TRBJ2-1,15,TRBV29-1,NA,TGCAGCGTTAATCAAGGGGCTGTGTCCTACAATGAGCAGTTCTTC,CSVNQGAVSYNEQFF